This T cell receptor (beta chain) was recorded in a study of a mutant IDH1 vaccine in newly diagnosed glioma. Study-wide background: Patients had eight vaccinations, in weeks 1, 3, 5, 7, 11, 15, 19 and 23. Most patients had received both radiotherapy and temozolomide, the prior options being radiotherapy, temozolomide, or both. Radiotherapy alone preceded vaccination by 4-6 weeks; alternatively, vaccination started with temozolomide cycles.

As concerns this clone: No antigen is known for it.

Time point reported: week 5, during vaccination. Each dose delivered 300 ug of mutant IDH1 20-mer peptide subcutaneously with imiquimod. The study's findings and limits: Variations in leading peripheral T cell clonotypes appeared to have no connection with pseudoprogression.

Assay used: immunoSEQ multiplex PCR; TCRdb lists only in-frame clones, some missing. Altogether tens of thousands of clones are present, 75% to 95% being singletons, with the ten largest covering roughly 0.56%. Sequencing used PBMCs, obtained from a glioma patient whose treatment included an IDH1 peptide vaccine. The TCR sequence derives from a woman in her fifties or sixties with glioma.

The CDR3 DNA is TGTGCCATCAGGCTGGGACTAGCGGGAGGGCCGGGGACAGATACGCAGTATTTT. Protein product: CAIRLGLAGGPGTDTQYF. The chain links TRBV10-3 to TRBJ2-3, with TRBD2 matching over 16 bases. Germline lookup yields CDR1 ENHRY and CDR2 SYGVKD. Losses at the gene ends were 6 bases for V and 3 bases for J; bases not matched to a gene: 9. This CDR3 is 18 amino acids long.